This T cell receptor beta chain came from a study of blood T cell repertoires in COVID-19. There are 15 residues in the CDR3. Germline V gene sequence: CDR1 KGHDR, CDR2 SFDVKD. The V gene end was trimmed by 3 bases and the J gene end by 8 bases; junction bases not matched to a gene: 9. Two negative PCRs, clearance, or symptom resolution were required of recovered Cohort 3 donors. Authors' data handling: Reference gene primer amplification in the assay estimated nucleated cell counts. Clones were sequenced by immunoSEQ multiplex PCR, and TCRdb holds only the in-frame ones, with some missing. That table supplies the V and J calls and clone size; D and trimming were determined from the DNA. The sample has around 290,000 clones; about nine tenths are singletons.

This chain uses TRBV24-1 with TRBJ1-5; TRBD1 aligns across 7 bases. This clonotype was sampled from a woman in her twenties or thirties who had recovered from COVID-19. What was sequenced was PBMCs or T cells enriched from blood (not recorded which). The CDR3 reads CATSDSRDRFEPQHF. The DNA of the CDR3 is TGTGCCACCAGTGATAGCCGGGACAGATTTGAGCCCCAGCATTTT.